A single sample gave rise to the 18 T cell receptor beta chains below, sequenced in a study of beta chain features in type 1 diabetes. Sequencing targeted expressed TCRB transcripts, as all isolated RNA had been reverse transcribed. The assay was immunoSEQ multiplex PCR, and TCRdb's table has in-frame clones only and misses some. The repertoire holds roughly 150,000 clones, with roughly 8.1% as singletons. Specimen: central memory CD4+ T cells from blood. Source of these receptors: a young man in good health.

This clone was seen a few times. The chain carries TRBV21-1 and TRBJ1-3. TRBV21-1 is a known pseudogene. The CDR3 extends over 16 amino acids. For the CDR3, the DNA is TGTGCCAGCAGCAACGCGGGGGACTTCTCTGGAAACACCATATATTTT. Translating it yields CASSNAGDFSGNTIYF.

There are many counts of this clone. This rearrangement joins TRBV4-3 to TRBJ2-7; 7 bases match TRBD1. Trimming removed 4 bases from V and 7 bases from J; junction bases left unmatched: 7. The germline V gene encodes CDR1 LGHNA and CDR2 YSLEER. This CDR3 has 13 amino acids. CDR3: CASSRLQGREQYF. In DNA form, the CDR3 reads TGCGCCAGCAGCCGGCTACAGGGGAGAGAGCAGTACTTC.

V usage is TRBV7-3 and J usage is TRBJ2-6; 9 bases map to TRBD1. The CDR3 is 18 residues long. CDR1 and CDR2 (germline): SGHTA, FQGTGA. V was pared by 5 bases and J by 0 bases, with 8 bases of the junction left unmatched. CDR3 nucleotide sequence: TGTGCCAGCAGCCTCCCGGGACAGGGAAGCTCTGGGGCCAACGTCCTGACTTTC. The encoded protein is CASSLPGQGSSGANVLTF.

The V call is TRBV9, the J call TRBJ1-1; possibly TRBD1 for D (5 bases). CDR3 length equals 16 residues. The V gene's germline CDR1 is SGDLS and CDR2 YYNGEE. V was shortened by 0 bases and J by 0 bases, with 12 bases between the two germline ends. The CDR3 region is CASSVDPAGLNTEAFF. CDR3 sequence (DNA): TGTGCCAGCAGCGTAGACCCGGCAGGGCTGAACACTGAAGCTTTCTTT.

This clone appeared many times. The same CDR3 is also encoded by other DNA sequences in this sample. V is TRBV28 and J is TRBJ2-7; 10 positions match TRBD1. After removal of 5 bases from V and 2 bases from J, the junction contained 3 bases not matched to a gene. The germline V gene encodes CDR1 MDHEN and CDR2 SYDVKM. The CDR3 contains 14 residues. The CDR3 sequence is CASSTGQGAYEQYF. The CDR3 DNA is TGTGCCAGCAGTACAGGACAGGGGGCCTACGAGCAGTACTTC. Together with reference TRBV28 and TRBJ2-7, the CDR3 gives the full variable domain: DVKVTQSSRYLVKRTGEKVFLECVQDMDHENMFWYRQDPGLGLRLIYFSYDVKMKEKGDIPEGYSVSREKKERFSLILESASTNQTSMYLCASSTGQGAYEQYFGPGTRLTVT.

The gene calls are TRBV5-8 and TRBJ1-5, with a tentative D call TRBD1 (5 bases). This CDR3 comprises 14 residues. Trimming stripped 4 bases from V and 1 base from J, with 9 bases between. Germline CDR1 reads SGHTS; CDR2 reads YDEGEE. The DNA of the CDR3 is TGTGCCAGCAGCCTCGGACAAAGCAATCAGCCCCAGCATTTT. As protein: CASSLGQSNQPQHF.

The CDR3 DNA follows: TGTGCCAGCAGCTTAATTCCCTTCGGGAGGGCCTCCACAGATACGCAGTATTTT. The encoded protein is CASSLIPFGRASTDTQYF. The chain carries TRBV7-2 and TRBJ2-3, with 8 positions matching TRBD2. Losses at the gene ends were 2 bases for V and 2 bases for J; bases not matched to a gene: 12. CDR1 SGHTA and CDR2 FQGNSA come from the germline V gene. The CDR3 length is 18 residues. Complete variable domain (other parts from reference TRBV7-2 and TRBJ2-3): GAGVSQSPSNKVTEKGKDVELRCDPISGHTALYWYRQSLGQGLEFLIYFQGNSAPDKSGLPSDRFSAERTGGSVSTLTIQRTQQEDSAVYLCASSLIPFGRASTDTQYFGPGTRLTVL.

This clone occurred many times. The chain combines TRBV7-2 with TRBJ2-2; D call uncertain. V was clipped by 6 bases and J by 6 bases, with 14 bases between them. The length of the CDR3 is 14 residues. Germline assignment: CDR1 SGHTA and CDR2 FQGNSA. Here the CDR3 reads CASRMAGSPGELFF. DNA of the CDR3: TGTGCCAGCAGAATGGCCGGGTCCCCCGGGGAGCTGTTTTTT. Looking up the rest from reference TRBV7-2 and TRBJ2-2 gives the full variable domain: GAGVSQSPSNKVTEKGKDVELRCDPISGHTALYWYRQSLGQGLEFLIYFQGNSAPDKSGLPSDRFSAERTGGSVSTLTIQRTQQEDSAVYLCASRMAGSPGELFFGEGSRLTVL.

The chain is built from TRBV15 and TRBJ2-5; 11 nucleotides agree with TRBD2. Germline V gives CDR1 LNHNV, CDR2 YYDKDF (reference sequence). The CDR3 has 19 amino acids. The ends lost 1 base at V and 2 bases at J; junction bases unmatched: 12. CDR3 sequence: CATSRGRATSGSGQETQYF. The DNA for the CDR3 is TGTGCCACCAGCAGAGGTCGGGCCACTAGCGGGAGTGGACAAGAGACCCAGTACTTC.

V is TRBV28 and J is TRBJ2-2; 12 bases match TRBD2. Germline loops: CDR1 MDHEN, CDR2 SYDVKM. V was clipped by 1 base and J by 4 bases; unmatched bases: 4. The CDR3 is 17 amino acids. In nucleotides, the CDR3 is TGTGCCAGCAGTTTATCGTTGACTAGCGGGAGCACCGGGGAGCTGTTTTTT. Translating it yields CASSLSLTSGSTGELFF.

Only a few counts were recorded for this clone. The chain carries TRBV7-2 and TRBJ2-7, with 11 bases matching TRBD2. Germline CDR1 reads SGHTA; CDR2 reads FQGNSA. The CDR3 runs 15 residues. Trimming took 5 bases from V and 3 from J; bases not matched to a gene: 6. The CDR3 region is CASSTTSGGIYEQYF. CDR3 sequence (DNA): TGTGCCAGCAGCACCACTAGCGGGGGCATCTACGAGCAGTACTTC. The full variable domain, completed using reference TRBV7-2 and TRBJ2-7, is GAGVSQSPSNKVTEKGKDVELRCDPISGHTALYWYRQSLGQGLEFLIYFQGNSAPDKSGLPSDRFSAERTGGSVSTLTIQRTQQEDSAVYLCASSTTSGGIYEQYFGPGTRLTVT.

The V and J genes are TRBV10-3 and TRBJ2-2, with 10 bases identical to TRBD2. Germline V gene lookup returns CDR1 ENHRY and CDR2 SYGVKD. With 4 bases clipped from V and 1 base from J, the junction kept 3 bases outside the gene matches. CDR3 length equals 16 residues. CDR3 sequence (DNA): TGTGCCATCAGTGCAGGACTAGCGGTGAACACCGGGGAGCTGTTTTTT. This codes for CAISAGLAVNTGELFF.

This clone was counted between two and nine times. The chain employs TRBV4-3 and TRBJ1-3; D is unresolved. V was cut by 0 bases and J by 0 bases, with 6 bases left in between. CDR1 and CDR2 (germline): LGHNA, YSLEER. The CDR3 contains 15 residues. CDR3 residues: CASSQDYFSGNTIYF. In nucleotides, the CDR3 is TGCGCCAGCAGCCAAGATTACTTCTCTGGAAACACCATATATTTT.

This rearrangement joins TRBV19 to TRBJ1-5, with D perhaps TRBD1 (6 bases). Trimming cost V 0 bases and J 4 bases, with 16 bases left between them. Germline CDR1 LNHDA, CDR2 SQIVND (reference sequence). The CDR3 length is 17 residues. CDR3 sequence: CASSIDRGGHINQPQHF. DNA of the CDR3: TGTGCCAGTAGTATAGATCGAGGGGGACACATTAATCAGCCCCAGCATTTT.

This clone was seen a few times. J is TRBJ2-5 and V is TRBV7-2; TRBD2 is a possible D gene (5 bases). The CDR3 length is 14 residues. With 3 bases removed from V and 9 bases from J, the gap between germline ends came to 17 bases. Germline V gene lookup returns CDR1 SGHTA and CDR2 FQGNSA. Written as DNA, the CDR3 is TGTGCCAGCAGCTTTCCACGGGGAGTGGAGGCCCAGTACTTC. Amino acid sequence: CASSFPRGVEAQYF. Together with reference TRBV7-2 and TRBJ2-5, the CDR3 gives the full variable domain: GAGVSQSPSNKVTEKGKDVELRCDPISGHTALYWYRQSLGQGLEFLIYFQGNSAPDKSGLPSDRFSAERTGGSVSTLTIQRTQQEDSAVYLCASSFPRGVEAQYFGPGTRLLVL.

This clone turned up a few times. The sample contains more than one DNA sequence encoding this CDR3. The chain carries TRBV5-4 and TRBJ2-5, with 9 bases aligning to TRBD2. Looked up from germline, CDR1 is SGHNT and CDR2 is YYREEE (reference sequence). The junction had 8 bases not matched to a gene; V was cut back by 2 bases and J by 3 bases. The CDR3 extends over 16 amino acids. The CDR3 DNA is TGTGCCAGCAGCTTATATCGGACTAGCGCGAAAGAGACCCAGTACTTC. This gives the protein CASSLYRTSAKETQYF. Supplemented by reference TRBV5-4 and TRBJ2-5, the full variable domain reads ETGVTQSPTHLIKTRGQQVTLRCSSQSGHNTVSWYQQALGQGPQFIFQYYREEENGRGNFPPRFSGLQFPNYSSELNVNALELDDSALYLCASSLYRTSAKETQYFGPGTRLLVL.

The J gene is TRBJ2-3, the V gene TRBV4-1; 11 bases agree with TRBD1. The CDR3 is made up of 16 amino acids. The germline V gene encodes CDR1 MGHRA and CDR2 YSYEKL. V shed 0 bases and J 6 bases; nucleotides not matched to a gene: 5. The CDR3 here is CASSQDGDRGFDTQYF. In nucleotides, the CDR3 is TGCGCCAGCAGCCAAGATGGGGACAGGGGGTTCGATACGCAGTATTTT.

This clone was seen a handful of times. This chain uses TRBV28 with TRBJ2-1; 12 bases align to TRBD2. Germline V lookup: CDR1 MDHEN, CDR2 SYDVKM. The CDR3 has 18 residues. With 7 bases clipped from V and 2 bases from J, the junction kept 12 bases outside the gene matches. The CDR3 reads CASIATSGSRGAYNEQFF. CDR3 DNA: TGTGCCAGCATTGCGACTAGCGGGAGTCGGGGGGCCTACAATGAGCAGTTCTTC.